This T cell receptor beta chain was sequenced in a study of blood T cell repertoires in COVID-19. About the study: From the United States, Italy and Spain came samples of acute and convalescent COVID-19. PBMCs, B-cell-depleted T cells, or T cells were the source of the cDNA or gDNA that made up the material.

This clone came up once. The authors' processing: Estimated nucleated cell counts came from reference gene primer amplification. Clones were read by immunoSEQ multiplex PCR, and TCRdb kept only the in-frame ones, dropping some. V and J calls and clone size are copied from that table; D and trimming were computed from the DNA. The repertoire includes a few hundred thousand clones, about 88% of them detected once, and 6% to 9% sits in the top ten. CDR3 length equals 14 residues. Trimming took off 4 bases at V and 5 bases at J, with 14 bases between the two ends. The germline gives CDR1 MNHNY, CDR2 SVGAGI (reference sequence).

Input material: peripheral blood. This rearrangement joins TRBV6-6 to TRBJ1-1, with D maybe TRBD1 (5 bases). The sequence was collected from a woman aged 70 to 79 with active or convalescent COVID-19. The chain's CDR3 is CASSFPTGGTEAFF. DNA for the CDR3: TGTGCCAGCAGTTTCCCGACGGGGGGAACTGAAGCTTTCTTT.